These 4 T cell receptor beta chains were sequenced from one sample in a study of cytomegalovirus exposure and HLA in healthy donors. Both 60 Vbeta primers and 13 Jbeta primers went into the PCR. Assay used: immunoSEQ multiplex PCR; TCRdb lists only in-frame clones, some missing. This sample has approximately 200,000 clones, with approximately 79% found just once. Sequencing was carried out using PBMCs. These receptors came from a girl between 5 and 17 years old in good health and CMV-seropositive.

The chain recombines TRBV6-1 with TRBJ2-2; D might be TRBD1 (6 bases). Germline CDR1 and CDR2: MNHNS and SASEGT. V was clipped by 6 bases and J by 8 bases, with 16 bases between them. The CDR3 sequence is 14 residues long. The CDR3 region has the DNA TGTGCCAGCAGCAGTACCTGGGGGCAGGGGGAGCTGTTTTTT. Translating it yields CASSSTWGQGELFF.

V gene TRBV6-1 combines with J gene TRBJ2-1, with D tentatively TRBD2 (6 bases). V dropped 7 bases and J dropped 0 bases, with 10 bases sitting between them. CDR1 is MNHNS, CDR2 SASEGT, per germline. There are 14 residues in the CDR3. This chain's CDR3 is CASIHGGSYNEQFF. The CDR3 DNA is TGTGCCAGCATTCACGGGGGCTCCTACAATGAGCAGTTCTTC.

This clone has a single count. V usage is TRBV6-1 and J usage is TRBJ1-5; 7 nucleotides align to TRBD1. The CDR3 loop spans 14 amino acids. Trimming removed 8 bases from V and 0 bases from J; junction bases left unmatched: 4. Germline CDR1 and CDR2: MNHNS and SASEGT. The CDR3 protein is CASEQGTSNQPQHF. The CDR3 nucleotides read TGTGCCAGCGAACAGGGGACTAGCAATCAGCCCCAGCATTTT.

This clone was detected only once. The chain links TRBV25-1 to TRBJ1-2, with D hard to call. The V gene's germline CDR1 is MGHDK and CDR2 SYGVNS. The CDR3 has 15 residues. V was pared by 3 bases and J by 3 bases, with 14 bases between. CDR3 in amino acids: CASSDPFGPHYGYTF. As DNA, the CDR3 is TGTGCCAGCAGTGACCCCTTTGGGCCGCACTATGGCTACACCTTC.